Included here is one T cell receptor (beta chain) sequence, with context. In this sample, this clonotype turned up a few times. The antigen it binds to is not known. No quality values exist for individual bases; no much larger clone is one base distant. These data are taken from a study of patients and donors after allogeneic stem cell transplantation (dated by TCRdb to about 2020). The germline V gene provides CDR1 MGHDK and CDR2 SYGVNS. The CDR3 holds 15 amino acids from the cysteine to the phenylalanine. Just the 45-base CDR3 DNA is kept, in frame starting at base 1. V is pared back by 7 bases and J by 2 bases, with 12 bases lying between the germline termini. Libraries were made using RT-PCR. Reads for this sample came from a NextSeq 550. TCRdb applied fastp at Q25 and MiXCR to the public reads, then kept only in-frame beta chains. CDR3 protein sequences are deduplicated, and each keeps its most common genes and DNA. For this sample there are roughly 940,000 distinct CDR3 sequences; under 20% appear just once. The leading ten clones occupy 5% to 6.5% of the sample.

The sequence is built from TRBV25-1 and TRBJ1-6; TRBD1 might be the D gene, on 6 matching bases. The clonotype comes from a human donor who was either an allogeneic HSCT recipient or a stem cell or donor lymphocyte infusion donor (not recorded which). It is not recorded whose cells these are; they may come from a transplant donor. What was sequenced was blood, either unsorted or a sorted T cell fraction (not recorded which). For the CDR3, the sequence is CASTKGQTYNSPLHF. The DNA is as follows: TGTGCCAGCACGAAGGGACAAACCTATAATTCACCCCTCCACTTT.